This TCR beta chain was profiled in a study of T cell responses to AZD1222 COVID-19 vaccine. Whole-study findings and limits: Recipients of two AZD1222 doses showed rising Spike-specific TCR breadth and depth. Repertoire sampling occurred only after the peak T cell response. Only 5 or 6 people who got AZD1222 tested seropositive at baseline.

With respect to this clone: Its cognate antigen is unknown.

Libraries were prepared by immunoSEQ multiplex PCR; TCRdb keeps only in-frame clonotypes and omits some of them. The data show 150,000 to 200,000 clones, with roughly 92% seen just once and 1% to 1.5% held by the top ten. The receptor's source is an adult in good health. The source was peripheral blood, collected on day 0 of AZD1222 vaccination.

The CDR3 spells CSYTGRKNNEQFF. The CDR3 nucleotides are TGCAGCTATACGGGACGGAAAAACAATGAGCAGTTCTTC. The V and J genes are TRBV29-1 and TRBJ2-1; either TRBD1 or TRBD2 may fit D (5 bases each). Germline assignment: CDR1 SQVTM and CDR2 ANQGSEA. The CDR3 has 13 amino acids. V dropped 8 bases and J dropped 5 bases, with 16 bases sitting between them.